What follows describes a single T cell receptor beta chain. This entry is derived from a study of blood T cell repertoires in COVID-19. Per the original methods: Counts of nucleated cells, estimated from reference gene primer amplification, were obtained. Data came from immunoSEQ multiplex PCR; TCRdb stores just in-frame clones and leaves some out. V and J calls and clone size are given by that table; D and trimming were obtained from the DNA. The sample comprises under 200,000 clones, about nine tenths of which are singletons, and around 1.6% rests with the top ten. Trimming stripped 6 bases from V and 4 bases from J, with 15 bases between. The CDR3 totals 14 residues. Germline lookup yields CDR1 SGHKS and CDR2 YYEKEE (reference sequence).

This chain uses TRBV5-5 with TRBJ2-3; possible D gene TRBD2, 5 bases. Specimen: peripheral blood. The clonotype comes from a man younger than 30 with active or convalescent COVID-19. The CDR3 sequence: CASILGGGPDTQYF. The CDR3 coding sequence is TGTGCCAGCATCTTAGGAGGTGGTCCAGATACGCAGTATTTT.